This TCR beta chain comes out of a study of shared clonotypes between healthy human individuals. Study results and limitations: In having few donors, the study represented limited genetic and exposure-history diversity.

In the original workflow: Filtering was not the same, since immunoSEQ gave junction-only sequences without quality scores. Using immunoSEQ multiplex PCR, the repertoire was profiled, and TCRdb retains in-frame clones only, with some absent. The DNA gave D and trimming, while V, J and clone size come from that table. The sample lists hundreds of thousands of clones, around 67% occurring once. With regard to this clone: Its antigen remains unknown.

Germline V gene lookup returns CDR1 LGHNA and CDR2 YNFKEQ. The CDR3 runs to 15 residues. The trim removed 4 bases at V and 7 bases at J, leaving 9 bases unmatched. Those who donated were healthy HIV-negative adults, with no recent acute infections or vaccinations reported. V usage is TRBV4-2 and J usage is TRBJ2-2; TRBD2 aligns across 7 bases. The sample consisted of memory CD4+ T cells sorted from blood. Indicated subset: CD45RA-negative fraction. This clonotype was sampled from a woman in her twenties or thirties in good health. As DNA, the CDR3 is TGTGCCAGCAGCCCAGTGGGGGGAGGGAGCGGGGAGCTGTTTTTT. Residues: CASSPVGGGSGELFF.